This TCR beta chain was identified during a study of T cell responses to AZD1222 COVID-19 vaccine. The repertoire was sequenced with immunoSEQ multiplex PCR; TCRdb's copy has only in-frame clones and lacks some. The data show under 150,000 clones, with approximately 90% seen just once and roughly 8.4% held by the top ten. V was pared by 4 bases and J by 7 bases, with 9 bases of the junction left unmatched. This CDR3 spans 15 amino acids. Germline V gene lookup returns CDR1 SGHTS and CDR2 YDEGEE. This specimen was peripheral blood, taken on day 0 of AZD1222 vaccination. The clonotype originates from an adult in good health. The V gene is TRBV5-8, the J gene TRBJ2-7; 12 nucleotides align to TRBD1. CDR3: CASSASGTGGREQYF. The CDR3 DNA follows: TGTGCCAGCAGCGCTTCCGGGACAGGGGGCCGGGAGCAGTACTTC.